This T cell receptor (beta chain) was documented in a study of cytomegalovirus exposure and HLA in healthy donors. Use of 60 Vbeta and 13 Jbeta primers characterized the PCR. Profiling relied on immunoSEQ multiplex PCR, and the TCRdb table lists in-frame clones only, not all of them. The sample gives around 190,000 clones, around 77% of which show up once; 1.5% to 2% is in the top ten. General observations from the study: Presence/absence analyses took donor sequencing depth as roughly uniform. V- and J-gene trimming in TCR beta was tied to a missense DCLRE1C variant by an analysis performed later.

J was trimmed by 0 bases and V by 2 bases; bases with no gene match: 4. This CDR3 contains 17 residues. CDR1 and CDR2 (germline): MGHDK, SYGVNS. On this clone: What it recognizes is unknown.

The chain uses TRBV25-1 and TRBJ2-2, with TRBD2 matching 9 bases. This TCR was sampled from a man under 40 in good health and CMV-seronegative. What was sequenced was PBMCs. CDR3 protein: CASSEGKREANTGELFF. The CDR3 DNA sequence: TGTGCCAGCAGTGAAGGGAAGCGGGAGGCGAACACCGGGGAGCTGTTTTTT.